These 25 T cell receptor beta chains share one sample of origin, sequenced in a study of identifying expanded T cells in peripheral blood. Clones were read by immunoSEQ multiplex PCR, and TCRdb kept only the in-frame ones, dropping some. The sample has around 50,000 clones; roughly nine tenths are singletons. Sequencing was performed on blood. These receptors originate from a person aged 18 to 70 in good health.

The rearrangement joins TRBV28 to TRBJ1-2, with no clear D. CDR1 and CDR2 (germline): MDHEN, SYDVKM. Deletions cut 4 bases from V and 8 bases from J, with 17 bases between. The CDR3 has 14 amino acids. DNA of the CDR3: TGTGCCAGCAGTTCCTATAGCCGTTCTGGGGGCTACACCTTC. Its protein product is CASSSYSRSGGYTF.

This chain connects TRBV6-1 to TRBJ2-1; D is tentatively TRBD1 or TRBD2 (5 bases each). Germline V gene data show CDR1 as MNHNS and CDR2 as SASEGT. CDR3 length: 15 amino acids. V lost 3 bases and J 3 bases, leaving 12 bases between the germline ends. The CDR3, as DNA: TGTGCCAGCAGTGACAGAAGGGACCTCTACAATGAGCAGTTCTTC. It translates to CASSDRRDLYNEQFF.

The V call is TRBV5-1, the J call TRBJ2-7; the match to TRBD1 covers 9 bases. Losses at the gene ends were 3 bases for V and 5 bases for J; bases not matched to a gene: 3. Germline-derived CDR1 and CDR2 are SGHRS and YFSETQ. The CDR3 is 13 residues long. In nucleotides, the CDR3 is TGCGCCAGCAGCTCGGGACAGGGTAACGAGCAGTACTTC. Its protein product is CASSSGQGNEQYF.

The chain employs TRBV28 and TRBJ1-2, with 7 bases that match TRBD1. The V and J ends lost 6 bases and 5 bases, in that order; junction bases with no gene match: 9. The germline CDR1 and CDR2 sequences are MDHEN and SYDVKM. The CDR3 runs to 14 residues. CDR3 DNA sequence: TGTGCCAGCAGCCCGACAGGGTTCGGGTATGGCTACACCTTC. Amino acids: CASSPTGFGYGYTF.

V gene TRBV6-1 combines with J gene TRBJ1-1, with 11 bases lining up with TRBD1. The V segment lost 1 base and the J segment 7 bases; nucleotides outside the gene matches: 11. There are 17 residues in the CDR3. In germline, CDR1 is MNHNS, CDR2 SASEGT. CDR3 DNA sequence: TGTGCCAGCAGTGAAGGGCCCAGGACAGGGGGCTTGGGTGAAGCTTTCTTT. Its protein is CASSEGPRTGGLGEAFF.

This chain links TRBV6-1 with TRBJ1-6, with D possibly TRBD1 on 5 matching bases. This CDR3 has 13 amino acids. The V gene lost 6 bases and the J gene lost 7 bases, with 10 bases spanning the gap. Germline loops: CDR1 MNHNS, CDR2 SASEGT. DNA for the CDR3: TGTGCCAGCAGAAGGGACGGAAATTCACCCCTCCACTTT. Translated: CASRRDGNSPLHF.

This chain uses TRBV6-1 with TRBJ2-5; D may be TRBD2 (6 bases). Per the germline V gene, CDR1 is MNHNS and CDR2 is SASEGT. The CDR3 loop spans 11 amino acids. V was shortened by 8 bases and J by 5 bases, with 9 bases between the two germline ends. This CDR3 reads CASQAGETQYF. The CDR3 DNA reads TGTGCCAGCCAGGCGGGGGAGACCCAGTACTTC.

This chain links TRBV5-6 with TRBJ1-4; unclear D gene. The CDR3 has 13 residues. CDR1 is SGHDT and CDR2 is YYEEEE in the germline V gene. Trimming pared 3 bases from V and 5 bases from J, leaving 8 bases between. CDR3 DNA sequence: TGTGCCAGCAGCTCCAACGTGAATGAAAAACTGTTTTTT. This codes for CASSSNVNEKLFF.

This chain uses TRBV5-1 with TRBJ1-2; no definite D call. V was trimmed by 0 bases and J by 6 bases, leaving 15 bases between them. The CDR3 covers 15 residues. The germline gives CDR1 SGHRS, CDR2 YFSETQ. CDR3: CASSLERAPLDGYTF. The CDR3 coding sequence is TGCGCCAGCAGCTTGGAAAGGGCCCCGCTCGATGGCTACACCTTC.

This clone has only a few counts. This rearrangement joins TRBV2 to TRBJ1-6; TRBD1 is a possible D gene (5 bases). V lost 8 bases and J 0 bases, leaving 17 bases between the germline ends. The length of the CDR3 is 17 residues. Germline V lookup: CDR1 SNHLY, CDR2 FYNNEI. Here the CDR3 DNA reads TGTGCCAGCGGAACAGGATCCTCGAGCTCCTATAATTCACCCCTCCACTTT. It codes for CASGTGSSSSYNSPLHF.

A few counts support this clone. This chain links TRBV19 with TRBJ1-5, with D possibly being TRBD1 (5 bases). The V and J ends lost 7 bases and 0 bases respectively, with 13 bases between them. The germline gives CDR1 LNHDA, CDR2 SQIVND (reference sequence). This CDR3 comprises 15 residues. In DNA, the CDR3 is TGTGCCAGTAAAACAGGTCTTATTAGCAATCAGCCCCAGCATTTT. Translating gives CASKTGLISNQPQHF.

The chain uses TRBV6-5 and TRBJ1-1; unclear D gene. This CDR3 region has 13 residues. Trimming removed 4 bases from V and 8 bases from J, with 14 bases in between. From germline, CDR1 is MNHEY and CDR2 SVGAGI. The CDR3 spells CASSFQAGREAFF. Written as DNA, the CDR3 is TGTGCCAGCAGTTTCCAGGCGGGAAGAGAAGCTTTCTTT.

The rearrangement uses TRBV2 and TRBJ1-2; 11 bases align to TRBD1. The germline CDR1 and CDR2 sequences are SNHLY and FYNNEI. There are 15 residues in the CDR3. With 5 bases clipped from V and 4 bases from J, the junction kept 6 bases outside the gene matches. For the CDR3, the DNA is TGTGCCAGCAGTTCTCGGACAGGGGGCGCCTATGGCTACACCTTC. This gives the protein CASSSRTGGAYGYTF.

In its sample, this clone was seen once. The rearrangement links TRBV6-1 to TRBJ2-7; maybe TRBD2 (7 bases). This CDR3 is built from 14 residues. Germline V lookup: CDR1 MNHNS, CDR2 SASEGT. The V and J ends lost 2 bases and 6 bases respectively, with 14 bases between them. The CDR3 spells CASSETRGASEQYF. DNA of the CDR3: TGTGCCAGCAGTGAAACCCGGGGGGCTAGCGAGCAGTACTTC.

V and J are TRBV7-8 and TRBJ1-2; D might be TRBD1 (6 bases). V was clipped by 5 bases and J by 5 bases, with 15 bases between them. Germline V lookup: CDR1 SGHVS, CDR2 FQNEAQ. This CDR3 contains 14 residues. The CDR3 nucleotides are TGTGCCAGCAGCGACGGACAGAAGAGGTATGGCTACACCTTC. The encoded protein is CASSDGQKRYGYTF.

The CDR3 here is CASSPRGQETQYF. For the CDR3, the DNA is TGTGCCAGCAGCCCCAGGGGACAAGAGACCCAGTACTTC. The V and J genes are TRBV11-2 and TRBJ2-5; a possible D gene is TRBD1 (6 bases). The CDR3 has 13 amino acids. Germline V gene lookup returns CDR1 SGHAT and CDR2 FQNNGV. Trimming shortened V by 5 bases and J by 2 bases, and 9 bases separated the two germline ends.

The V and J genes are TRBV4-3 and TRBJ1-2, with D possibly being TRBD1 (5 bases). The germline gives CDR1 LGHNA, CDR2 YSLEER. The CDR3 spans 16 residues. Trimming removed 3 bases from V and 4 bases from J, with 18 bases in between. Here the CDR3 reads CASSQGTAIRGYGYTF. Here the CDR3 DNA reads TGCGCCAGCAGCCAGGGCACGGCAATAAGGGGCTATGGCTACACCTTC.

As for this clone: The same CDR3 can be traced to other DNA sequences in this sample. The chain recombines TRBV25-1 with TRBJ1-2; unclear D gene. The CDR3 is 12 residues long. V shed 2 bases and J shed 6 bases, with 7 bases lying between them. Germline CDR1 and CDR2: MGHDK and SYGVNS. The CDR3 DNA reads TGTGCCAGCAGTGAAGTGAGGGATGGCTACACCTTC. This codes for CASSEVRDGYTF.

This clone was found once. The chain links TRBV10-3 to TRBJ1-3, with D uncertain. This CDR3 has 15 residues. CDR1 and CDR2 (germline): ENHRY, SYGVKD. Trimming cost V 3 bases and J 1 base, with 10 bases left between them. The CDR3 is CAISDGERSGNTIYF. The CDR3 DNA reads as TGTGCCATCAGTGATGGTGAACGGTCTGGAAACACCATATATTTT.

The DNA of the CDR3 is TGCGCCAGCAGCCAAGGGGCGGCCAACTATGGCTACACCTTC. This translates into CASSQGAANYGYTF. This chain links TRBV4-1 with TRBJ1-2; D gene ambiguous. The CDR3 spans 14 residues. Trimming took 1 base from V and 2 from J, leaving 8 bases between them. CDR1 and CDR2 from the germline V gene are MGHRA and YSYEKL.

V is TRBV7-2 and J is TRBJ2-2, with TRBD2 identical over 10 bases. The trim removed 5 bases at V and 5 bases at J, leaving 11 bases unmatched. This CDR3 has 17 residues. Germline values: CDR1 SGHTA, CDR2 FQGNSA. The CDR3: CASSTQASGGRTGELFF. CDR3 nucleotide sequence: TGTGCCAGCAGCACCCAAGCTAGCGGGGGCCGGACCGGGGAGCTGTTTTTT.

The chain recombines TRBV10-3 with TRBJ1-5; the D is unclear. There are 13 residues in the CDR3. The germline gives CDR1 ENHRY, CDR2 SYGVKD. V lost 7 bases, J lost 0 bases, and 7 bases lay in between. CDR3 protein: CAINQISNQPQHF. In DNA, the CDR3 is TGTGCCATCAATCAGATTAGCAATCAGCCCCAGCATTTT.

This rearrangement joins TRBV28 to TRBJ2-2, with TRBD2 identical over 8 bases. The germline V gene encodes CDR1 MDHEN and CDR2 SYDVKM. With V trimmed by 9 bases and J by 8 bases, 20 bases remained unmatched. This CDR3 region has 17 residues. The CDR3 DNA follows: TGTGCCAGTTGTTCCGCCGCGGGACTAGTTCAATCTGGGGAGCTGTTTTTT. Translating gives CASCSAAGLVQSGELFF.

Concerning this clone: Mismatch with germline at one junction end may stem from a read error. This chain joins TRBV29-1 and TRBJ2-1; the D is unclear. CDR3 length: 15 amino acids. From germline, CDR1 is SQVTM and CDR2 ANQGSEA. The CDR3 sequence is CSVKEDVTYYNEQFF. The CDR3 DNA reads TGCAGCGTTAAAGAGGACGTTACGTACTACAATGAGCAGTTCTTC.

The V call is TRBV10-3, the J call TRBJ2-1; 10 bases map to TRBD2. In germline, CDR1 is ENHRY, CDR2 SYGVKD. The CDR3 consists of 14 residues. The trim removed 9 bases at V and 6 bases at J, leaving 8 bases unmatched. The CDR3 region is CAMGTGTSANEQFF. The CDR3, as DNA: TGTGCCATGGGTACCGGGACTAGCGCCAATGAGCAGTTCTTC.